These 21 T cell receptor beta chains were all obtained from the same sample, sequenced in a study of regulatory T cells in long-lasting Graves disease listed by TCRdb under 2021. The library came from multiplex PCR. Instrument on record: Illumina HiSeq 4000. To build TCR beta libraries, CDR3 regions were amplified by Arm-PCR using iRepertoire HTBI primers. TCRdb reworked the public reads: Q25 trimming with fastp, MiXCR clone assembly, productive beta chains retained. Identical CDR3 protein sequences are pooled into one entry, listed with their most common genes and DNA. The table for this sample lists more than 300,000 distinct CDR3 sequences; roughly 10% of them were counted only once. 15% to 20% of the sample lies in the top ten. The sample's time point, from its label and the paper: newly diagnosed GD, antithyroid drugs for less than 3 months. For both TCR sequencing and RNA sequencing, RNA was extracted from PBMCs in TRIzol.

A further study also used this sample, focusing on T cells in Graves' hyperthyroidism and ophthalmopathy.

Material: peripheral blood mononuclear cells (PBMCs), obtained at new diagnosis, from a patient treated with antithyroid drugs. Source of these receptors: a young woman with Graves disease. Donor details come from another sample of the same person, matched by shared clones.

This clonotype was recorded at least ten times. The V call is TRBV2, the J call TRBJ1-1, with D tentatively TRBD1 (5 bases). Trimming stripped 3 bases from V and 0 bases from J, with 17 bases between. The CDR3 has 17 amino acids. CDR1 and CDR2 (germline): SNHLY, FYNNEI. The CDR3 sequence: CASSDTDTPPVNTEAFF. In DNA, the CDR3 is TGTGCCAGCAGTGATACGGACACCCCCCCCGTGAACACTGAAGCTTTCTTT.

This clonotype showed up many times. This chain links TRBV4-1 with TRBJ2-1; D possibly corresponds to TRBD1 (5 bases). The CDR3 length is 15 residues. Germline loops: CDR1 MGHRA, CDR2 YSYEKL. V lost 0 bases to trimming and J lost 6 bases, with 12 bases between them. CDR3 DNA sequence: TGCGCCAGCAGCCAAGATGGCAGGGAAGCCAATGAGCAGTTCTTC. Its translation is CASSQDGREANEQFF.

This clonotype was seen ten or more times. The chain is built from TRBV20-1 and TRBJ2-5; possibly TRBD2 for D (6 bases). Germline CDR1 reads DFQATT; CDR2 reads SNEGSKA (reference sequence). The CDR3 totals 13 residues. The germline V and J ends were trimmed by 3 bases and 2 bases, with 10 bases remaining between them. CDR3: CSARVEGQETQYF. For the CDR3, the DNA is TGCAGTGCTAGGGTGGAGGGACAAGAGACCCAGTACTTC.

This clonotype came up many times. This chain joins TRBV15 and TRBJ2-1; TRBD2 aligns across 7 bases. The CDR3 is 16 amino acids. Trimming at V came to 0 bases and at J to 7 bases, leaving 9 bases not matched to a gene. Germline CDR1 LNHNV, CDR2 YYDKDF (reference sequence). The CDR3 region is CATSRDGRAWGNEQFF. The CDR3 nucleotides read TGTGCCACCAGCAGAGATGGGAGGGCCTGGGGAAATGAGCAGTTCTTC.

This chain uses TRBV4-1 with TRBJ2-3, with 7 bases matching TRBD2. Losses at the gene ends were 4 bases for V and 7 bases for J; bases not matched to a gene: 17. The germline V gene encodes CDR1 MGHRA and CDR2 YSYEKL. The CDR3 spans 17 residues. As DNA, the CDR3 is TGCGCCAGCAGCCCCCTAGGGGTGGCGGGAGTTCAAAATACGCAGTATTTT. It encodes CASSPLGVAGVQNTQYF.

This clonotype has ten or more counts. The chain recombines TRBV12-3 or TRBV12-4 with TRBJ2-2; possible D gene TRBD2, 7 bases. The CDR3 sequence is 16 residues long. Trimming removed 7 bases at V and 5 bases at J, with 20 bases between. CDR3 nucleotides: TGTGCCAGCAAATTTAAGGGGGACTATCTTACCGGGGAGCTGTTTTTT. The encoded protein is CASKFKGDYLTGELFF.

The V and J genes are TRBV14 and TRBJ2-7; 8 positions agree with TRBD1. J lost 6 bases, V lost 0 bases, and 4 bases had no gene match. This CDR3 spans 14 amino acids. Looked up from germline, CDR1 is SGHDN and CDR2 is FVKESK. The DNA for the CDR3 is TGTGCCAGCAGCCAAGAGACAGGGGTGGGCGAGCAGTACTTC. It encodes CASSQETGVGEQYF. Using reference TRBV14 and TRBJ2-7 for the parts outside the CDR3, the full variable domain is EAGVTQFPSHSVIEKGQTVTLRCDPISGHDNLYWYRRVMGKEIKFLLHFVKESKQDESGMPNNRFLAERTGGTYSTLKVQPAELEDSGVYFCASSQETGVGEQYFGPGTRLTVT.

The chain couples TRBV7-9 to TRBJ1-4; TRBD1 is a possible D gene (6 bases). The CDR3 runs to 13 residues. V gave up 1 base and J gave up 8 bases, with 8 bases separating them. The V gene's germline CDR1 is SEHNR and CDR2 FQNEAQ (reference sequence). The CDR3 region is CASSLGGHEKLFF. CDR3 DNA: TGTGCCAGCAGCTTAGGGGGGCACGAAAAACTGTTTTTT.

The chain uses TRBV7-9 and TRBJ1-2; no firm D call. Germline V gene data show CDR1 as SEHNR and CDR2 as FQNEAQ (reference sequence). Trimming took off 3 bases at V and 4 bases at J, with 9 bases between the two ends. CDR3 length equals 13 residues. The CDR3 DNA sequence: TGTGCCAGCAGCTTGGGATCTATCTATGGCTACACCTTC. It is translated as CASSLGSIYGYTF.

The table lists this clonotype with many counts. The V and J genes are TRBV18 and TRBJ2-3; 9 bases align to TRBD2. Germline CDR1 and CDR2: KGHSH and LQKENI. V was pared by 3 bases and J by 3 bases, with 4 bases of the junction left unmatched. The CDR3 runs to 15 residues. CDR3 protein: CASSPIAGATDTQYF. In DNA form, the CDR3 reads TGTGCCAGCTCACCGATAGCGGGAGCGACAGATACGCAGTATTTT.

This clonotype was recorded at least ten times. The CDR3 DNA is TGTGCCAGCAGCTTAGTAGGACAGTCCTACGAGCAGTACTTC. Its protein product is CASSLVGQSYEQYF. The V and J genes are TRBV7-8 and TRBJ2-7; D possibly corresponds to TRBD1 (6 bases). In germline, CDR1 is SGHVS, CDR2 FQNEAQ. The CDR3 runs to 14 residues. The ends were cut back, 1 base at V and 1 base at J, with 8 bases in the middle.

This clonotype was counted at least ten times. The chain has TRBV11-2 and TRBJ1-6, with 7 nucleotides matching TRBD1. Losses at the gene ends were 1 base for V and 7 bases for J; bases not matched to a gene: 1. The germline V gene encodes CDR1 SGHAT and CDR2 FQNNGV. The CDR3 totals 14 residues. The CDR3 sequence: CASSLGTGNSPLHF. The CDR3 DNA sequence: TGTGCCAGCAGCTTAGGGACAGGCAATTCACCCCTCCACTTT.

This clonotype was counted between two and nine times. This sequence joins TRBV7-9 and TRBJ2-5; possible D gene TRBD2, 5 bases. This CDR3 is built from 13 residues. Trimming left V 5 bases short and J 4 bases short, with 11 bases between. The germline CDR1 and CDR2 sequences are SEHNR and FQNEAQ (reference sequence). The CDR3 reads CASSPPGSETQYF. The CDR3 nucleotides read TGTGCCAGCAGCCCCCCGGGATCAGAGACCCAGTACTTC.

This clonotype showed up just a few times. The V gene is TRBV7-9, the J gene TRBJ2-2; 8 bases agree with TRBD2. Germline values: CDR1 SEHNR, CDR2 FQNEAQ (reference sequence). The CDR3 runs to 14 residues. The V segment lost 7 bases and the J segment 7 bases; nucleotides outside the gene matches: 8. CDR3 in amino acids: CASTAGGAVGELFF. The CDR3 DNA sequence: TGTGCCAGCACCGCCGGGGGGGCGGTCGGGGAGCTGTTTTTT.

The gene calls are TRBV5-5 and TRBJ1-4; D is possibly TRBD1 (5 bases). The CDR3 runs to 16 residues. CDR1 is SGHKS and CDR2 is YYEKEE in the germline V gene (reference sequence). V was cut by 4 bases and J by 5 bases, with 18 bases left in between. The CDR3 sequence: CASSLPRGTYNEKLFF. The CDR3 nucleotides are TGTGCCAGCAGCCTCCCTCGTGGGACTTACAATGAAAAACTGTTTTTT.

The chain joins TRBV4-3 to TRBJ2-1; 7 nucleotides line up with TRBD1. Germline values: CDR1 LGHNA, CDR2 YSLEER. The CDR3 covers 18 residues. The ends lost 0 bases at V and 6 bases at J; junction bases unmatched: 14. CDR3 DNA sequence: TGCGCCAGCAGCCAAGAGCCGACGGCCGGGGCAGGGGGCAATGAGCAGTTCTTC. Translation: CASSQEPTAGAGGNEQFF.

The chain has TRBV4-2 and TRBJ2-2, with 13 positions matching TRBD2. The germline CDR1 and CDR2 sequences are LGHNA and YNFKEQ. V dropped 1 base and J dropped 4; count of bases not matched to a gene: 18. The CDR3 sequence is 22 residues long. The CDR3 reads CASSQGPRATSGGELSTGELFF. CDR3 bases: TGTGCCAGCAGCCAAGGGCCCCGGGCCACTAGCGGGGGGGAACTGTCCACCGGGGAGCTGTTTTTT.

This clonotype was observed at least ten times. The chain uses TRBV15 and TRBJ2-7, with D perhaps being TRBD1 or TRBD2 (5 bases each). Germline V lookup: CDR1 LNHNV, CDR2 YYDKDF (reference sequence). The V end lost 0 bases, the J end lost 4 bases, and 19 bases lay between the germline ends. The CDR3 sequence is 17 residues long. CDR3 sequence (DNA): TGTGCCACCAGCAGAGATACCTGGGGGTCAAACACATACGAGCAGTACTTC. Translation: CATSRDTWGSNTYEQYF.

This rearrangement joins TRBV7-9 to TRBJ1-4, with D possibly being TRBD1 (5 bases). V was cut by 3 bases and J by 0 bases, with 23 bases left in between. The germline CDR1 and CDR2 sequences are SEHNR and FQNEAQ (reference sequence). This CDR3 has 20 amino acids. CDR3 DNA sequence: TGTGCCAGCAGCTTTTCCCTCGACAGATTCCCCGGTTCAACTAATGAAAAACTGTTTTTT. Amino acid sequence: CASSFSLDRFPGSTNEKLFF.

This clonotype has more than one count but fewer than ten. V and J are TRBV27 and TRBJ1-2; D uncertain. The CDR3 consists of 12 residues. Germline CDR1 MNHEY, CDR2 SMNVEV (reference sequence). The ends were cut back, 9 bases at V and 4 bases at J, with 12 bases in the middle. CDR3 coding DNA: TGTGCCAGTACTCTCGGGTCCTATGGCTACACCTTC. It is translated as CASTLGSYGYTF.

This clonotype was counted ten times or more. The chain employs TRBV7-3 and TRBJ1-1; D is undetermined. Trimming pared 1 base from V and 1 base from J, leaving 7 bases between. The CDR3 spans 14 residues. CDR1 is SGHTA and CDR2 is FQGTGA in the germline V gene. The CDR3 bases are TGTGCCAGCAGCTTAAACGCAGAGAACACTGAAGCTTTCTTT. It encodes CASSLNAENTEAFF.